This T cell receptor beta chain derives from a study of blood T cells in healthy people across ages. The use of a sample-barcoded 5' primer and a J-beta primer mix characterized a second PCR of roughly 6 to 11 cycles. TCRdb processed the 5' RACE reads anew with MiXCR; each CDR3 protein has one entry. The sample shows about 730,000 distinct CDR3 sequences, around 46% of them seen only once. The ends lost 5 bases at V and 2 bases at J; junction bases unmatched: 9. This CDR3 has 16 residues. Per the germline V gene, CDR1 is SGHTA and CDR2 is FQGTGA. This clonotype was picked up a small number of times. The origin of this receptor is a woman in her sixties in good health. The specimen sequenced was blood. The chain uses TRBV7-3 and TRBJ2-1; 7 bases fit TRBD2. In nucleotides, the CDR3 is TGTGCCAGCAGCCCGACGGGAGCGGGAACCTACAATGAGCAGTTCTTC. This encodes CASSPTGAGTYNEQFF.